A selection of T cell receptor beta chains follows, all from one sample in a study of CD8 T cells in ankylosing spondylitis. TCRdb redid the calling of the 5' RACE reads with MiXCR, one entry per CDR3 protein. The repertoire includes about 360,000 distinct CDR3 sequences, about 15% of them detected once, and around 0.99% sits in the top ten. The specimen was blood, either unsorted or a sorted T cell fraction (not recorded which). These TCRs come from a male donor with ankylosing spondylitis or in good health (not recorded which). The CDR3 runs from the conserved cysteine through the conserved F or W. The order of the fields is D gene, V gene, CDR3 protein. D genes are given only for firm matches.

d_call: NA
v_call: TRBV29-1
cdr3_aa: CSVALRGLGVNTEAFF

d_call: TRBD2
v_call: TRBV20-1
cdr3_aa: CSASGLAGGGGELFF

d_call: NA
v_call: TRBV7-8
cdr3_aa: CASSPFRNTEAFF

d_call: TRBD2
v_call: TRBV7-8
cdr3_aa: CASSSSSGGRASNEQFF

d_call: NA
v_call: TRBV5-6
cdr3_aa: CASTSAGRLGAFF

d_call: NA
v_call: TRBV12-3/TRBV12-4
cdr3_aa: CASSTQGGAGGNGQFF

d_call: TRBD2
v_call: TRBV5-1
cdr3_aa: CASSLLSGGFTDTQYF

d_call: NA
v_call: TRBV20-1
cdr3_aa: CSVRRGSQPQHF

d_call: TRBD2
v_call: TRBV4-1
cdr3_aa: CASSQPPGGAKNIQYF

d_call: TRBD1
v_call: TRBV29-1
cdr3_aa: CSNPDRVETQYF

d_call: TRBD1
v_call: TRBV25-1
cdr3_aa: CASTKGGETEAFF

d_call: TRBD1
v_call: TRBV12-3/TRBV12-4
cdr3_aa: CASSRRTGALTQFF

d_call: NA
v_call: TRBV20-1
cdr3_aa: CSASEGGRGEKLFF

d_call: NA
v_call: TRBV15
cdr3_aa: CATSRDRGESSEKLFF

d_call: NA
v_call: TRBV6-1
cdr3_aa: CASSPWEGGNSNEKLFF

d_call: NA
v_call: TRBV7-2
cdr3_aa: CASSPPGGVQANYGYTF

d_call: TRBD1
v_call: TRBV27
cdr3_aa: CASSLQGAYGANVLTF

d_call: NA
v_call: TRBV18
cdr3_aa: CASSPEAGLFLGGANVLTF

d_call: NA
v_call: TRBV27
cdr3_aa: CASSSRPTLVSNYGYTF

d_call: NA
v_call: TRBV18
cdr3_aa: CASSPSGMETQYF

d_call: NA
v_call: TRBV5-5
cdr3_aa: CASHLFGGRYEQYF

d_call: TRBD1
v_call: TRBV14
cdr3_aa: CASSRGTGAFRELFF

d_call: NA
v_call: TRBV5-1
cdr3_aa: CASSSQGRGNYGYTF

d_call: NA
v_call: TRBV5-1
cdr3_aa: CASSLQVPQETQYF

d_call: TRBD2
v_call: TRBV20-1
cdr3_aa: CSAARTSGGASTDTQYF

d_call: TRBD2
v_call: TRBV5-1
cdr3_aa: CASSSAGGAFTDTQYF

d_call: NA
v_call: TRBV20-1
cdr3_aa: CSATLGGWSPLHF

d_call: NA
v_call: TRBV29-1
cdr3_aa: CSVGLRGSEQYF

d_call: TRBD1
v_call: TRBV7-8
cdr3_aa: CASRNRGRNEQYF

d_call: NA
v_call: TRBV11-2
cdr3_aa: CASSLDRPPAEAFF

d_call: NA
v_call: TRBV3-1
cdr3_aa: CVQGDEQFF

d_call: NA
v_call: TRBV11-2
cdr3_aa: CASSLDTGRGTGELFF

d_call: TRBD2
v_call: TRBV6-5
cdr3_aa: CASSYDGLAGVYNEQFF

d_call: NA
v_call: TRBV20-1
cdr3_aa: CSARKSYEQYF

d_call: NA
v_call: TRBV29-1
cdr3_aa: CSVEQGSTEAFF